This T cell receptor beta chain was recovered during a study of blood T cell repertoires in COVID-19. Data came from immunoSEQ multiplex PCR; TCRdb stores just in-frame clones and leaves some out. The sample has about 200,000 clones, 85% seen once; the top ten hold roughly 20%. The CDR3 loop spans 19 amino acids. J was trimmed by 2 bases and V by 0 bases; bases with no gene match: 8. In germline, CDR1 is LGHNA, CDR2 YNFKEQ. The sample comprised PBMCs or T cells enriched from blood (not recorded which). The chain couples TRBV4-2 to TRBJ2-1; 12 bases are shared with TRBD2. The sequence came from a man aged 35 to 55 who had recovered from COVID-19. CDR3: CASSQDNIRTSGAYNEQFF. The CDR3 DNA is TGTGCCAGCAGCCAAGATAATATAAGGACTAGCGGGGCCTACAATGAGCAGTTCTTC.